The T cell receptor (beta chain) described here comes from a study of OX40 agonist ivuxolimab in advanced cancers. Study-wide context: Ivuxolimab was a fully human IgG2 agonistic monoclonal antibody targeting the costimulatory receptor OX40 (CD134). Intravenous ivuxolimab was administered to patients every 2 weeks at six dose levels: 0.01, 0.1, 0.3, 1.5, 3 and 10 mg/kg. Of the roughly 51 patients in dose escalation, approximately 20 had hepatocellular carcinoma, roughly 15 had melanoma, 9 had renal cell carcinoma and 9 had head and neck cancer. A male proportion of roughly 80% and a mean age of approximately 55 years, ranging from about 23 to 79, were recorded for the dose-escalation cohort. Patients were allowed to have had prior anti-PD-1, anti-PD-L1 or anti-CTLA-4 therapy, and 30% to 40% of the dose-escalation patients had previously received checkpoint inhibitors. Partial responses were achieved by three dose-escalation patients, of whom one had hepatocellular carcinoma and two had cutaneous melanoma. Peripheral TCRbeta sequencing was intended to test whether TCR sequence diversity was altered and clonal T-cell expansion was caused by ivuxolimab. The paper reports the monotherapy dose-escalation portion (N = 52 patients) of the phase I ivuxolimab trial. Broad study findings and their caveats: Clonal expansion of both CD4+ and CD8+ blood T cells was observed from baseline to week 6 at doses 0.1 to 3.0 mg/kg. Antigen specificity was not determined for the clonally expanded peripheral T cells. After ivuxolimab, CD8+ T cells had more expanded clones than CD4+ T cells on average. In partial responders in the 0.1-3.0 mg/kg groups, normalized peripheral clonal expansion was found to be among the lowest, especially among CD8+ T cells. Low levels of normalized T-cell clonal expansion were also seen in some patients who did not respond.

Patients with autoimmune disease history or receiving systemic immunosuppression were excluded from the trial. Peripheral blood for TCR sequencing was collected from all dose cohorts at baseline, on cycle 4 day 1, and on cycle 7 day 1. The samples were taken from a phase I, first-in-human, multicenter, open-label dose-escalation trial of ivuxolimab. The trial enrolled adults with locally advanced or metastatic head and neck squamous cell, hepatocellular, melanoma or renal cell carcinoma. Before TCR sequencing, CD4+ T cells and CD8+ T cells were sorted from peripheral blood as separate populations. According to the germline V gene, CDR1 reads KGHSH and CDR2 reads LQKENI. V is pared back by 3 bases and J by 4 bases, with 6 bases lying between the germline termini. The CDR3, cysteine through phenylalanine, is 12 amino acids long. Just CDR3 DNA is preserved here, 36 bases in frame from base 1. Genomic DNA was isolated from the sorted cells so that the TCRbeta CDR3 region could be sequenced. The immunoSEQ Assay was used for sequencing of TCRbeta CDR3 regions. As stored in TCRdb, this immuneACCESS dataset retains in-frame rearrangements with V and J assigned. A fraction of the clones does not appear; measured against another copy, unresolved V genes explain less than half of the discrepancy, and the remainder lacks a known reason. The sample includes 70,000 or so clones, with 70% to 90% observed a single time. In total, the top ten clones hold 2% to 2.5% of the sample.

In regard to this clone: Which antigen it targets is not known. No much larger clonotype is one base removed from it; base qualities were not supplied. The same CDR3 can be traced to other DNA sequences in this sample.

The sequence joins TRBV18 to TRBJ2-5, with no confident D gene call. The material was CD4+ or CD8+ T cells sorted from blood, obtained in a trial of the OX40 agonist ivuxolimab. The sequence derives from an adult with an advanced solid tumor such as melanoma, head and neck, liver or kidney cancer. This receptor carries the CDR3 CASSPGSETQYF. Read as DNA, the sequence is TGTGCCAGCTCACCTGGTTCAGAGACCCAGTACTTC.